Listed below are T cell receptor beta chains from one sample, sequenced in a study of blood T cells in healthy people across ages. From the 5' RACE reads, TCRdb called clonotypes with MiXCR, one entry per CDR3 protein. Here the sample spans roughly 1.5 million distinct CDR3 sequences, roughly two fifths being singletons. The sample taken for sequencing was blood. The receptor source for this set is a woman aged 18-29 years in good health. CDR3s include the opening cysteine and the closing phenylalanine or tryptophan. D genes are given only for firm matches.

V gene,D gene,CDR3 protein
TRBV27,.,CASSPQVGKAFF
TRBV11-2,TRBD2,CASSSSTSGIRNEQFF
TRBV7-2,.,CASSRQEGHNEQYF
TRBV4-1,TRBD1,CASSQRDRGLDYGYTF
TRBV13,TRBD1,CASSLGLGTGLRYGYTF
TRBV4-1,.,CASSRAGELFF
TRBV20-1,TRBD1,CSATRDRYQETQYF
TRBV20-1,.,CSARWETNYGYTF
TRBV6-2/TRBV6-3,TRBD2,CASSYSPSGGNEQYF
TRBV5-5,.,CASSLGGNSGNTIYF
TRBV28,TRBD2,CASSLGLAGDLYNEQFF
TRBV25-1,.,CASTRGGSSTDTQYF
TRBV27,.,CASSSAIRNEQFF
TRBV9,TRBD2,CASSVSSGNYNEQYF
TRBV12-3/TRBV12-4,.,CASSPRAGQPQHF
TRBV29-1,.,CSVAPKWGGTEAFF
TRBV9,TRBD1,CASSATGGLGYTF
TRBV5-1,TRBD1,CASSLVGQGKSYTF
TRBV7-6,.,CASSLNIQETQFF
TRBV5-1,.,CASSLASENEKLFF
TRBV7-2,.,CASSLEGTWPSEQYF
TRBV24-1,TRBD2,CATSAARLARDEQFF
TRBV5-5,TRBD2,CASSFRLAWYEQYF
TRBV20-1,TRBD2,CSARDWRGFTDTQYF
TRBV6-6,TRBD2,CASSSPAGGPISVEQFF
TRBV28,TRBD2,CASRGGAGGYNEQFF
TRBV5-5,.,CASSLGNQEAFF
TRBV2,.,CASSEAAGNSYEEYF
TRBV27,TRBD1,CASRVDRGDEKLFF
TRBV4-1,TRBD2,CASSHLGTKDTQYF
TRBV11-1,.,CASSLVEEQFF
TRBV20-1,.,CSALSGSDTQYF
TRBV4-1,.,CASSDWGGPNLDNEQFF
TRBV7-2,.,CASSFGGRNQPRHF
TRBV18,.,CASSPNTEAFF
TRBV6-1,TRBD2,CASSPLSGTLFTDTQYF
TRBV6-5,TRBD2,CASSIEAGGSDTQYF
TRBV7-2,TRBD2,CASSWGLQQETQYF
TRBV20-1,TRBD2,CSARDAGIAGNEQFF
TRBV20-1,TRBD2,CSAGTSDSYEQYF
TRBV29-1,.,CSVVSMNTEAFF
TRBV5-1,.,CASREISRARELFF